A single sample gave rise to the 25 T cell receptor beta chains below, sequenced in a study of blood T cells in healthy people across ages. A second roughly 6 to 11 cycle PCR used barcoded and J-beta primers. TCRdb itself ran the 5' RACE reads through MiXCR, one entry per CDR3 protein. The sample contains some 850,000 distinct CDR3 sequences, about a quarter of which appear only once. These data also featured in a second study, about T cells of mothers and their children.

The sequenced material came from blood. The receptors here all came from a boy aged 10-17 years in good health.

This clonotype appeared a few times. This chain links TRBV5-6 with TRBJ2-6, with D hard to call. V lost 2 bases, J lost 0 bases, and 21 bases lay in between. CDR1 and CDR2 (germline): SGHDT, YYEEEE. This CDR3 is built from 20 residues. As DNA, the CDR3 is TGTGCCAGCAGCTTAATAGGAGCCAGGTTATATCTCTCTGGGGCCAACGTCCTGACTTTC. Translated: CASSLIGARLYLSGANVLTF.

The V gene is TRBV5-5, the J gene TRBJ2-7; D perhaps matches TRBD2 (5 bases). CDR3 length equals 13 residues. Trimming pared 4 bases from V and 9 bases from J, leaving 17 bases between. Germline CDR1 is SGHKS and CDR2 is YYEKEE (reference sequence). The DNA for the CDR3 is TGTGCCAGCAGCACCGCTGAGGGAGCGAGGCAGTACTTC. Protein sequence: CASSTAEGARQYF.

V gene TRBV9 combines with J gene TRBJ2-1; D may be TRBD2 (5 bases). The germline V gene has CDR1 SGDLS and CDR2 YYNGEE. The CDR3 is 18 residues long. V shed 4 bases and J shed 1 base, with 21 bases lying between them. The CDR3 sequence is CASSPRRSSGKSYNEQFF. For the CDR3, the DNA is TGTGCCAGCAGCCCACGTAGGTCAAGCGGAAAATCCTACAATGAGCAGTTCTTC. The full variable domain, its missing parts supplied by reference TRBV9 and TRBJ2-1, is DSGVTQTPKHLITATGQRVTLRCSPRSGDLSVYWYQQSLDQGLQFLIQYYNGEERAKGNILERFSAQQFPDLHSELNLSSLELGDSALYFCASSPRRSSGKSYNEQFFGPGTRLTVL.

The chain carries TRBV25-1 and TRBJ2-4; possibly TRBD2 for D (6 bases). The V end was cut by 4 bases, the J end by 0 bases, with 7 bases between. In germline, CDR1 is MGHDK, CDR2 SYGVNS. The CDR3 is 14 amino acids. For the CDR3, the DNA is TGTGCCAGCAGTGGAGCGGGAGCCAAAAACATTCAGTACTTC. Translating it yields CASSGAGAKNIQYF.

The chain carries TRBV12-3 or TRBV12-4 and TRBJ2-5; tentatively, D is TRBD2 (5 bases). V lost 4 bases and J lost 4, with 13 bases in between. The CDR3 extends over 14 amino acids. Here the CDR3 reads CASSSPGWRETQYF. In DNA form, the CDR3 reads TGTGCCAGCAGTTCCCCGGGGTGGCGAGAGACCCAGTACTTC.

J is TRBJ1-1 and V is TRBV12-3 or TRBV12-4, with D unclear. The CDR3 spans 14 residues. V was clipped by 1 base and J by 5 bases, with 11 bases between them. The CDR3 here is CASSLGLIPTEAFF. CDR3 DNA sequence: TGTGCCAGCAGTTTAGGTCTCATCCCTACTGAAGCTTTCTTT.

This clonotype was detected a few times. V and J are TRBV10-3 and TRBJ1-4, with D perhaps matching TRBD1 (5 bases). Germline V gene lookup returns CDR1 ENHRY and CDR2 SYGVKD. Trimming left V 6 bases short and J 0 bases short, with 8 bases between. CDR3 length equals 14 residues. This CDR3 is CAIRPGTTNEKLFF. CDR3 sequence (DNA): TGTGCCATCAGACCAGGGACAACTAATGAAAAACTGTTTTTT.

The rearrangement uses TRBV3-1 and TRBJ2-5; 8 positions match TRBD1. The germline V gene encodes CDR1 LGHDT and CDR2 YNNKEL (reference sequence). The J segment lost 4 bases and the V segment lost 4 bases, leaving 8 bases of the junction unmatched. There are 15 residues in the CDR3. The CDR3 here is CASSRNPGQGETQYF. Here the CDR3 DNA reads TGTGCCAGCAGCCGTAACCCCGGACAGGGAGAGACCCAGTACTTC.

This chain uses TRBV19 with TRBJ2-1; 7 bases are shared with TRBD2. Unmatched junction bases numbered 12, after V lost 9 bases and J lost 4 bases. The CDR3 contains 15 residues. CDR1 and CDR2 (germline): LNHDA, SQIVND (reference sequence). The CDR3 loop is CASSFGLEPYNEQFF. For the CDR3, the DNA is TGTGCCAGCAGCTTTGGACTAGAGCCTTACAATGAGCAGTTCTTC. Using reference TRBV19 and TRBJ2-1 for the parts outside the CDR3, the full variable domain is DGGITQSPKYLFRKEGQNVTLSCEQNLNHDAMYWYRQDPGQGLRLIYYSQIVNDFQKGDIAEGYSVSREKKESFPLTVTSAQKNPTAFYLCASSFGLEPYNEQFFGPGTRLTVL.

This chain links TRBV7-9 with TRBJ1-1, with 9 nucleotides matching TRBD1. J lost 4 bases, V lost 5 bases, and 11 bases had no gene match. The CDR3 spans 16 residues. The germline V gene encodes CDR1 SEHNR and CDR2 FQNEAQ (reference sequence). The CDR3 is CASSPQPGTGRTEAFF. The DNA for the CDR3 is TGTGCCAGCAGCCCCCAACCCGGGACAGGGCGCACTGAAGCTTTCTTT.

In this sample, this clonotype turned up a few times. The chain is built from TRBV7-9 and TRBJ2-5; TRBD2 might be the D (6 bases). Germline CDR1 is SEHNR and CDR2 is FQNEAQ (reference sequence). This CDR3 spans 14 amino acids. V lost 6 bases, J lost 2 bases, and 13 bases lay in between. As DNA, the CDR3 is TGTGCCAGCAGAAAACGGGACTCACAAGAGACCCAGTACTTC. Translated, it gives CASRKRDSQETQYF. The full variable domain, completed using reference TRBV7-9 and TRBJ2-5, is DTGVSQNPRHKITKRGQNVTFRCDPISEHNRLYWYRQTLGQGPEFLTYFQNEAQLEKSRLLSDRFSAERPKGSFSTLEIQRTEQGDSAMYLCASRKRDSQETQYFGPGTRLLVL.

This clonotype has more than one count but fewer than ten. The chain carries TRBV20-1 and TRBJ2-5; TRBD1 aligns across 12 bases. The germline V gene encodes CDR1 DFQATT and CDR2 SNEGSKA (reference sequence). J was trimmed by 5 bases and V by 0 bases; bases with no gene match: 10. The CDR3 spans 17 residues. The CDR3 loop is CSARDPLGQGAGETQYF. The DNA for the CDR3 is TGCAGTGCTAGAGATCCTTTGGGACAGGGGGCTGGTGAGACCCAGTACTTC.

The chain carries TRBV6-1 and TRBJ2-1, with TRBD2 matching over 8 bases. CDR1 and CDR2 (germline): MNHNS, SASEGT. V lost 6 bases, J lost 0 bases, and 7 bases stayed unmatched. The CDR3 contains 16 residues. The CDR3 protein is CASSGRGVSSYNEQFF. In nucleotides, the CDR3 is TGTGCCAGCAGCGGGCGGGGGGTCTCCTCCTACAATGAGCAGTTCTTC.

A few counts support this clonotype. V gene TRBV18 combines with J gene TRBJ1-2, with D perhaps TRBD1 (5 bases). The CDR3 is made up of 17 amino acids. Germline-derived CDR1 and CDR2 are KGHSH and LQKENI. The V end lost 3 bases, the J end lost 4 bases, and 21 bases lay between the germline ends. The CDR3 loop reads CASSPSERPSGLYGYTF. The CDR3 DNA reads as TGTGCCAGCTCACCCAGTGAAAGGCCGTCGGGACTCTATGGCTACACCTTC.

The CDR3 nucleotides are TGCGCCAGCAGCTTGGATACAGATAGGACGACTGAAGCTTTCTTT. It yields the protein CASSLDTDRTTEAFF. This rearrangement joins TRBV5-1 to TRBJ1-1, with D uncertain. Germline CDR1 and CDR2: SGHRS and YFSETQ. Trimming shortened V by 0 bases and J by 5 bases, and 14 bases separated the two germline ends. The length of the CDR3 is 15 residues.

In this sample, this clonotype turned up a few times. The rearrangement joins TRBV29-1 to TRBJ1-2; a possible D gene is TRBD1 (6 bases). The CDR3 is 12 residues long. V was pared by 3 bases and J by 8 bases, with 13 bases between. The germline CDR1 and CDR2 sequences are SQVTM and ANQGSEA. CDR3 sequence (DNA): TGCAGCGTTGAGGGCAGGGGTGGCGGCTACACCTTC. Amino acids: CSVEGRGGGYTF.

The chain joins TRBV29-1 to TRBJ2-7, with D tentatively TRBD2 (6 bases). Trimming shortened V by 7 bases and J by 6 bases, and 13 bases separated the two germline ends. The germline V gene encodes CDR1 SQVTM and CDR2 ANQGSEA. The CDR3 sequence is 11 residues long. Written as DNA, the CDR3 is TGCAGCGCCGAGGCGGGGACCGAGCAGTACTTC. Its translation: CSAEAGTEQYF.

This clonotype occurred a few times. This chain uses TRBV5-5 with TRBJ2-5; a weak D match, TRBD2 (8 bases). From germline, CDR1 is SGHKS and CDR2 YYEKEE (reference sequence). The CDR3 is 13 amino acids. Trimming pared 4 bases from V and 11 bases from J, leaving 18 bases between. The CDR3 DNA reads TGTGCCAGCAGCCGCGGGACAGCGGGAGAGCAGTACTTC. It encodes CASSRGTAGEQYF.

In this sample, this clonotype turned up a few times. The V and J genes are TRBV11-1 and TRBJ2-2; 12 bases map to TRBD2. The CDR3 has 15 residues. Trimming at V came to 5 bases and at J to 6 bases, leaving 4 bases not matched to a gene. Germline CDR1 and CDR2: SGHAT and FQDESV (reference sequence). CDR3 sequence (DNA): TGTGCCAGCAGCCCTCTAGCGGGGGGGCCCGGGGAGCTGTTTTTT. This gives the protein CASSPLAGGPGELFF. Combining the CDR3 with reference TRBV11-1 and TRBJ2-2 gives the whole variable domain EAEVAQSPRYKITEKSQAVAFWCDPISGHATLYWYRQILGQGPELLVQFQDESVVDDSQLPKDRFSAERLKGVDSTLKIQPAELGDSAMYLCASSPLAGGPGELFFGEGSRLTVL.

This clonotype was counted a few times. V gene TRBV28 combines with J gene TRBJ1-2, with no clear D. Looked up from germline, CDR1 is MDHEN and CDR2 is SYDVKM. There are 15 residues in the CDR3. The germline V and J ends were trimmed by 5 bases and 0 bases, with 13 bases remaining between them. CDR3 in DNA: TGTGCCAGCAGTCAACCCCAGTATACTAACTATGGCTACACCTTC. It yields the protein CASSQPQYTNYGYTF.

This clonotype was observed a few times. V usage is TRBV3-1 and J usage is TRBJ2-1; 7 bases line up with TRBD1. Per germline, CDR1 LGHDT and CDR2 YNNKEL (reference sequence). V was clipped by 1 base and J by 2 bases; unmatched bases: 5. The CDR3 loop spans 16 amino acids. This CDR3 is CASSQGRGIPYNEQFF. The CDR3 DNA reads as TGTGCCAGCAGCCAAGGCAGGGGGATCCCCTACAATGAGCAGTTCTTC.

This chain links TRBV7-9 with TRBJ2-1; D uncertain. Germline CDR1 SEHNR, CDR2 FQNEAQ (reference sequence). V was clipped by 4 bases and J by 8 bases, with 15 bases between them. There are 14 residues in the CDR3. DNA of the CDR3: TGTGCCAGCAGCTCCCTGTTCGATGGGGATGAGCAGTTCTTC. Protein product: CASSSLFDGDEQFF.

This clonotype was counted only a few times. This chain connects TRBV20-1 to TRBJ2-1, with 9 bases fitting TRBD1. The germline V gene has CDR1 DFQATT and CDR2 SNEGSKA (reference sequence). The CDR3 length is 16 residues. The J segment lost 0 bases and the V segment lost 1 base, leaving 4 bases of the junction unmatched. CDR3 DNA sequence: TGCAGTGCTAGAGGGGGGACAGGGCACTCCTACAATGAGCAGTTCTTC. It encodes CSARGGTGHSYNEQFF.

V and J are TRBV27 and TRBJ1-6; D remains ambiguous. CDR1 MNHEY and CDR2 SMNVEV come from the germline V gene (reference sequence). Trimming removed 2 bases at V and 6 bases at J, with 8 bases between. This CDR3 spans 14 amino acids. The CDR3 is CASSLIFPNSPLHF. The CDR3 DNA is TGTGCCAGCAGTTTAATCTTCCCTAATTCACCCCTCCACTTT.

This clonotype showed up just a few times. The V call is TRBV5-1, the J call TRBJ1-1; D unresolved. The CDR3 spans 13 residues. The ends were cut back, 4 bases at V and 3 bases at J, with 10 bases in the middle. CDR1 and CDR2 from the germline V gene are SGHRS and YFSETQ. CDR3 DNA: TGCGCCAGCAGCGCCGGCGGAGACACTGAAGCTTTCTTT. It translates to CASSAGGDTEAFF.